This T cell receptor beta chain was recorded in a study of CD8 T cells in ankylosing spondylitis. This CDR3 contains 11 residues. V trimming: 6 bases; J trimming: 9 bases; junction bases outside the gene matches: 3. Germline CDR1 is MNHEY and CDR2 is SVGAGI. This clonotype occurred many times. TCRdb used MiXCR to reprocess the 5' RACE reads, holding one entry per CDR3 protein. Here the sample spans about 220,000 distinct CDR3 sequences, roughly a tenth being singletons. This rearrangement joins TRBV6-5 to TRBJ1-1; TRBD1 agrees at 8 bases. The sequenced sample consisted of blood, either unsorted or a sorted T cell fraction (not recorded which). The TCR originated in a male donor with ankylosing spondylitis or in good health (not recorded which). DNA for the CDR3: TGTGCCAGCAGGGACAGGGAAAAAGCTTTCTTT. The encoded protein is CASRDREKAFF.